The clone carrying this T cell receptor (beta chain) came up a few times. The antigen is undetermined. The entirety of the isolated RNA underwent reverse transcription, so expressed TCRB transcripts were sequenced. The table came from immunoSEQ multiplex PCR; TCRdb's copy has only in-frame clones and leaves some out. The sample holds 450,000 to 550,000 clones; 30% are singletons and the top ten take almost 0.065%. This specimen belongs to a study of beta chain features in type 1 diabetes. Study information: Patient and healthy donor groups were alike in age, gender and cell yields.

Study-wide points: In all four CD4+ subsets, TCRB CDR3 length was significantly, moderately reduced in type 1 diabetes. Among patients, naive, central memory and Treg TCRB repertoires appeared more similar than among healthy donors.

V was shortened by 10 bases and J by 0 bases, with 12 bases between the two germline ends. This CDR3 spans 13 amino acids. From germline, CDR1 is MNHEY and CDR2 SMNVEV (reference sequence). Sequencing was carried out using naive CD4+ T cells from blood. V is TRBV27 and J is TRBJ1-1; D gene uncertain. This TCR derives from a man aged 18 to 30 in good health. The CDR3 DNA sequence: TGTGCCACAGACCGGCGGGTGAACACTGAAGCTTTCTTT. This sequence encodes CATDRRVNTEAFF.